This is a list of T cell receptor beta chains from one sample in a study of T cells expressing NK-cell markers. Using the 5' RACE reads, TCRdb records one entry per CDR3 protein without DNA. Its clone listing holds some 450,000 distinct CDR3 sequences. The sample was blood T cells: a sorted CD56 or NKG2C T cell subset, CD4+ or CD8+ T cells, or bulk PBMC T cells (not recorded which). These TCRs come from a woman between 18 and 69 years old in good health. Each CDR3 is given with its conserved first and last residue.

TRBJ2-4 TRBV5-6 CASSLNQGRNIQYF
TRBJ2-3 TRBV6-1 CASVAQGGSTDTQYF
TRBJ2-7 TRBV20-1 CSASPGTAGSYEQYF
TRBJ2-2 TRBV18 CASSTNQGSTTGELFF
TRBJ2-3 TRBV12-3/TRBV12-4 CASTFRTVSTDTQYF
TRBJ2-5 TRBV29-1 CSVETGDAETQYF
TRBJ2-6 TRBV6-1 CASSVAGSGANVLTF
TRBJ1-4 TRBV27 CASSRVWATNEKLFF
TRBJ1-5 TRBV18 CASSLEENQPQHF
TRBJ2-1 TRBV5-1 CASSSPGQGREQFF
TRBJ2-5 TRBV7-7 CASPRSQETQYF
TRBJ1-6 TRBV9 CASSPDDSPLHF
TRBJ2-5 TRBV29-1 CSVEDVLRETQYF
TRBJ1-2 TRBV6-2/TRBV6-3 CASRRTGTRYGYTF
TRBJ1-3 TRBV7-2 CASSISNGGITIYF
TRBJ2-1 TRBV20-1 CSARVAGGNNEQFF
TRBJ2-3 TRBV20-1 CSAYASGGSTDTQYF
TRBJ2-2 TRBV20-1 CSARRLAGDTGELFF
TRBJ2-1 TRBV18 CASSPPQGAGGDNEQFF
TRBJ2-5 TRBV20-1 CSATGGQVQETQYF
TRBJ2-1 TRBV6-5 CASSYASSYNEQFF
TRBJ2-3 TRBV12-3/TRBV12-4 CASSHLAPVTDTQYF
TRBJ2-5 TRBV11-1 CASSRELAWGAQYF
TRBJ2-1 TRBV19 CASSILIRTGTNEQFF
TRBJ2-2 TRBV6-5 CASSYRGAVDTGELFF
TRBJ2-5 TRBV5-1 CASSLAVGEETQYF
TRBJ2-1 TRBV10-3 CAIGDGLYNEQFF
TRBJ1-2 TRBV29-1 CSVESRGGYTF
TRBJ2-3 TRBV20-1 CSARSMGAVLGTQYF
TRBJ2-4 TRBV29-1 CSVGTEGAVWNIQYF
TRBJ2-7 TRBV3-1 CASSQRPQGGTSGSYEQYF
TRBJ2-4 TRBV7-2 CASSVHTPGPNIQYF
TRBJ2-3 TRBV29-1 CSVETRGASDTQYF
TRBJ2-7 TRBV11-1 CASSPEFPDNSDSYEQYF
TRBJ1-6 TRBV21-1 CASSKWEQGTAGLSLHF
TRBJ2-5 TRBV5-1 CASSLRGPWETQYF
TRBJ2-2 TRBV7-7 CASSSTGGGGELFF
TRBJ1-5 TRBV27 CASSFRSGDQPQHF
TRBJ1-6 TRBV3-1 CASSQGVRNSPLHF
TRBJ2-7 TRBV7-9 CASSPQEAYEQYF
TRBJ2-3 TRBV7-9 CASSSEGSGTDTQYF
TRBJ2-3 TRBV5-1 CASSQTGDTDTQYF
TRBJ1-2 TRBV5-5 CASSSYQGSYGYTF
TRBJ1-3 TRBV7-9 CASSPTGTVGNTIYF
TRBJ2-3 TRBV7-2 CASSVERGTQYF